This record concerns one T cell receptor beta chain sequence. The antigen remains unidentified. Lactation, pregnancy, other autoimmune disease or uncontrolled infection excluded patients. The source material, RNA transcripts, was used to amplify TCR beta CDR3 regions. HTBI primers were employed in a first-round RT-PCR of the TCR CDR3. TCRdb called the multiplex PCR reads again in MiXCR, with one record for every CDR3 protein. The repertoire includes roughly 170,000 distinct CDR3 sequences, roughly 9.4% of them detected once, and roughly 23% sits in the top ten. This specimen comes from a study of T cells in Graves' hyperthyroidism and ophthalmopathy. Whole-study results and caveats: Peripheral blood also featured most of the thyroid clonotypes expanded above 0.001. The model made its ophthalmopathy prediction, and onset followed a median approximately six months later.

The CDR3 has 18 residues. J lost 8 bases, V lost 6 bases, and 20 bases had no gene match. Germline assignment: CDR1 SNHLY and CDR2 FYNNEI. Sequencing was performed on blood. This TCR was recovered from a woman aged 18-29 years with Graves' hyperthyroidism that later progressed to Graves' ophthalmopathy. The chain recombines TRBV2 with TRBJ1-4, with 8 bases aligning to TRBD1. The CDR3 DNA reads as TGTGCCAGCAGCCCGACAGGGGTTAACGGCGCCGTTCTCGAAAAACTGTTTTTT. Its translation: CASSPTGVNGAVLEKLFF.